One T cell receptor beta chain is described in this entry. The antigen is not known. CDR3 length: 17 residues. V shed 5 bases and J shed 0 bases, with 18 bases lying between them. Germline CDR1 reads SEHNR; CDR2 reads FQNEAQ (reference sequence). The data are from a study of T cell repertoires in cytomegalovirus infection. Whole-study context: An indication of both CMV infection and matching HLA type came from public TCR beta signatures.

One entry per CDR3 protein, called by TCRdb with MiXCR from the reads. Seen here are hundreds of thousands of distinct CDR3 sequences, around 35% observed once, and the top ten hold roughly 16%. This chain connects TRBV7-9 to TRBJ2-3, with a weak D call TRBD2 (6 bases). This clonotype was sampled from a human donor in good health (CMV status not recorded). Some clones in this sample may be carry-over from other donors' samples. The sequencing here drew on cultured PBMCs, taken from culture after CMV antigen stimulation. CDR3 nucleotides: TGTGCCAGCAGCCGCTGGCTAGCGCCCACTAGCACAGATACGCAGTATTTT. Residues: CASSRWLAPTSTDTQYF.